This TCR beta chain comes out of a study of response to subunit inactivated influenza vaccine. The V gene's germline CDR1 is DFQATT and CDR2 SNEGSKA (reference sequence). The CDR3 loop spans 15 amino acids. V was pared by 0 bases and J by 7 bases, with 9 bases of the junction left unmatched. TCRdb re-analysed the RT-PCR reads in MiXCR, keeping a single row per CDR3 protein. Of about 540,000 distinct CDR3 sequences in the sample, around 25% were seen once. This sample was shared with a second study, whose subject was T cells expressing NK-cell markers. As reported in that work: For TCR beta, cDNA was produced by 5'RACE template switching with UMIs. It was from sorted CD3+CD56+NKG2C+, CD3+CD56+NKG2C- and CD3+CD56-NKG2C+ T cells that TCR beta repertoires came. For several experiments, T cell sorting was restricted to the alpha-beta TCR population by means of an anti-gamma-delta TCR antibody. NKG2C+ dominant clonotypes from a handful of donors made up roughly 1.0-7.5% of CD8+ T cells.

The TCR comes from a man between 45 and 60 years old who received an inactivated influenza vaccine. Sequences were derived from CD4+ T cells sorted from PBMCs, sampled roughly 13 days after vaccination. The rearrangement links TRBV20-1 to TRBJ2-7, with TRBD1 matching 10 bases. The CDR3 DNA follows: TGCAGTGCTAGAGATCTCGGGACAGGGGTAGGGGAGCAGTACTTC. Amino acids: CSARDLGTGVGEQYF.